These 16 T cell receptor beta chains originate from one sample sequenced in a study of spatial heterogeneity in lung cancer. Time point noted: sample taken at primary tumor resection. No cells were sorted before sequencing. The whole RNA sequenced was extracted from tumor, nontumor lung or frozen PBMC. MiXCR was run by TCRdb on the 5' RACE reads, yielding one entry per CDR3 protein. Of about 38,000 distinct CDR3 sequences listed, around 7.5% are singletons. Material: PBMCs, obtained at surgery. These receptors originate from a male donor with early-stage non-small cell lung cancer.

The table lists this clonotype with many counts. This rearrangement joins TRBV7-8 to TRBJ2-7, with 8 bases aligning to TRBD1. CDR1 and CDR2 from the germline V gene are SGHVS and FQNEAQ. V shed 1 base, J shed 4 bases, and the junction held 6 bases outside the gene matches. The CDR3 runs 15 residues. CDR3 in DNA: TGTGCCAGCAGCTTAGACCCGGACAGGGCTTACGAGCAGTACGTC. Its protein product is CASSLDPDRAYEQYV.

This clonotype was counted at least ten times. J is TRBJ2-3 and V is TRBV9; TRBD1 matches at 11 bases. In germline, CDR1 is SGDLS, CDR2 YYNGEE. The CDR3 sequence is 16 residues long. V was clipped by 4 bases and J by 2 bases; unmatched bases: 6. CDR3 DNA: TGTGCCAGCAGCACGAGGGACAGGGGGTTCACAGATACGCAGTATTTT. Its translation is CASSTRDRGFTDTQYF.

At least ten counts were recorded for this clonotype. This chain connects TRBV7-9 to TRBJ1-4; no reliable D call. V was clipped by 6 bases and J by 5 bases, with 4 bases between them. The CDR3 loop spans 11 amino acids. Germline V gives CDR1 SEHNR, CDR2 FQNEAQ (reference sequence). The CDR3 sequence: CASRINEKLFF. The CDR3 nucleotides are TGTGCCAGCAGAATCAATGAAAAACTGTTTTTT. The full variable domain, its missing parts supplied by reference TRBV7-9 and TRBJ1-4, is DTGVSQNPRHKITKRGQNVTFRCDPISEHNRLYWYRQTLGQGPEFLTYFQNEAQLEKSRLLSDRFSAERPKGSFSTLEIQRTEQGDSAMYLCASRINEKLFFGSGTQLSVL.

J is TRBJ2-5 and V is TRBV19; 7 nucleotides agree with TRBD1. J lost 2 bases, V lost 8 bases, and 8 bases had no gene match. CDR3 length: 14 residues. Germline values: CDR1 LNHDA, CDR2 SQIVND (reference sequence). Here the CDR3 DNA reads TGTGCCAGTTGTAGGACAGGAAAGCAAGAGACCCAGTACTTC. It translates to CASCRTGKQETQYF.

In its sample, this clonotype was seen many times. This CDR3 reads CSARPPGRGTGRPQYF. DNA of the CDR3: TGCAGTGCTAGACCCCCGGGGCGGGGGACAGGGCGTCCGCAGTATTTT. V is TRBV20-1 and J is TRBJ2-3; 9 bases map to TRBD1. This CDR3 has 16 amino acids. Per germline, CDR1 DFQATT and CDR2 SNEGSKA (reference sequence). V lost 2 bases to trimming and J lost 10 bases; unmatched junction nucleotides: 16.

This clonotype has a handful of counts. V is TRBV4-3 and J is TRBJ2-3; D gene ambiguous. The CDR3 is 17 amino acids. Germline CDR1 is LGHNA and CDR2 is YSLEER. The V end lost 0 bases, the J end lost 5 bases, and 18 bases lay between the germline ends. The CDR3 DNA reads as TGCGCCAGCAGCCAAGAACCCTCTACCGTTCCCCGAGATACGCAGTATTTT. Protein sequence: CASSQEPSTVPRDTQYF.

This clonotype was seen a handful of times. The chain combines TRBV6-2 or TRBV6-3 with TRBJ1-1, with D maybe TRBD1 (5 bases). This CDR3 is 14 amino acids long. The germline gives CDR1 MNHEY, CDR2 SVGEGT. The V gene lost 0 bases and the J gene lost 2 bases, with 7 bases spanning the gap. CDR3 in amino acids: CASSYSGGNTEAFF. The DNA of the CDR3 is TGTGCCAGCAGTTACTCCGGGGGAAACACTGAAGCTTTCTTT.

This clonotype was observed a single time. The gene calls are TRBV5-1 and TRBJ2-6, with 9 bases aligning to TRBD1. The V gene end was trimmed by 7 bases and the J gene end by 6 bases; junction bases not matched to a gene: 8. The CDR3 spans 15 residues. Germline CDR1 SGHRS, CDR2 YFSETQ. This chain's CDR3 is CASGKGQGQANVLTF. The CDR3 DNA reads TGCGCCAGCGGAAAAGGACAGGGGCAGGCCAACGTCCTGACTTTC.

Only a few counts were recorded for this clonotype. The V gene is TRBV3-1, the J gene TRBJ1-2; D not certain. V dropped 5 bases and J dropped 8 bases, with 24 bases sitting between them. Per germline, CDR1 LGHDT and CDR2 YNNKEL (reference sequence). The CDR3 loop spans 16 amino acids. DNA for the CDR3: TGTGCCAGCAGCAGCGCCCTTGACACCGGCATGGTCGGCTACACCTTC. Its translation is CASSSALDTGMVGYTF. Variable domain in full (rest from reference TRBV3-1 and TRBJ1-2): DTAVSQTPKYLVTQMGNDKSIKCEQNLGHDTMYWYKQDSKKFLKIMFSYNNKELIINETVPNRFSPKSPDKAHLNLHINSLELGDSAVYFCASSSALDTGMVGYTFGSGTRLTVV.

This clonotype was counted many times. The chain carries TRBV6-2 or TRBV6-3 and TRBJ2-7; TRBD1 is a possible D gene (5 bases). The ends were cut back, 4 bases at V and 4 bases at J, with 8 bases in the middle. CDR1 is MNHEY and CDR2 is SVGEGT in the germline V gene. The length of the CDR3 is 12 residues. For the CDR3, the DNA is TGTGCCAGCAGTTTATCAGGGTACGAGCAGTACGTC. It translates to CASSLSGYEQYV.

This clonotype was recorded many times. The rearrangement joins TRBV7-6 to TRBJ2-2; perhaps D is TRBD1 or TRBD2 (5 bases each). Germline values: CDR1 SGHVS, CDR2 FNYEAQ. Trimming removed 4 bases from V and 3 bases from J, with 9 bases in between. This CDR3 has 14 residues. CDR3 nucleotides: TGTGCCAGCAGCTGGGGGTCGGACACCGGGGAGCTGTTTTTT. Encoded protein: CASSWGSDTGELFF.

In this sample, this clonotype turned up many times. The chain employs TRBV6-2 or TRBV6-3 and TRBJ2-3; TRBD2 agrees at 7 bases. V lost 5 bases, J lost 6 bases, and 8 bases stayed unmatched. Per the germline V gene, CDR1 is MNHEY and CDR2 is SVGEGT. This CDR3 spans 14 amino acids. CDR3 sequence reads: CASSLGLVGDTQYF. CDR3 nucleotides: TGTGCCAGCAGTCTTGGACTAGTTGGTGATACGCAGTATTTT.

This clonotype was picked up many times. The chain has TRBV7-2 and TRBJ2-3; TRBD2 is a possible D gene (6 bases). Trimming stripped 2 bases from V and 1 base from J, with 10 bases between. Looked up from germline, CDR1 is SGHTA and CDR2 is FQGNSA. The CDR3 covers 15 residues. For the CDR3, the DNA is TGTGCCAGCAGCTTACGGGGGACGGGCACAGATACGCAGTATTTT. This gives the protein CASSLRGTGTDTQYF.

The chain employs TRBV5-1 and TRBJ2-1; 15 bases map to TRBD2. The germline V gene encodes CDR1 SGHRS and CDR2 YFSETQ. With 4 bases clipped from V and 5 bases from J, the junction kept 4 bases outside the gene matches. The CDR3 runs 16 residues. CDR3 coding DNA: TGCGCCAGCAGCCTAGGACTAGCGGGAGGGGACAATGAGCAGTTCTTC. It yields the protein CASSLGLAGGDNEQFF.

This clonotype was seen ten or more times. The J gene is TRBJ1-1, the V gene TRBV29-1; D remains unclear. The CDR3 has 11 amino acids. V gave up 5 bases and J gave up 7 bases, with 11 bases separating them. Per germline, CDR1 SQVTM and CDR2 ANQGSEA. The chain's CDR3 is CSVSTDHEAFF. The CDR3 coding sequence is TGCAGCGTTTCCACGGATCATGAAGCTTTCTTT.

This clonotype has just a few counts. This CDR3 reads CASSFRTAPSGANVLTF. The CDR3 nucleotides read TGTGCCAGCAGCTTCCGAACAGCCCCCTCTGGGGCCAACGTCCTGACTTTC. The rearrangement links TRBV7-8 to TRBJ2-6; no definite D call. Germline CDR1 SGHVS, CDR2 FQNEAQ. The CDR3 covers 17 residues. Trimming took off 3 bases at V and 0 bases at J, with 12 bases between the two ends.